These T cell receptor beta chains were read from a single sample in a study of cytomegalovirus exposure and HLA in healthy donors. Only in-frame clones appear in the TCRdb table, and some are missing; sequencing was by immunoSEQ multiplex PCR. The sample lists about 140,000 clones, around 80% occurring once. Sequencing was carried out using PBMCs. These receptors originate from a man in his late teens or twenties in good health and CMV-seropositive. CDR3s include the opening cysteine and the closing phenylalanine or tryptophan. The D gene is left open where the match is weak. Clone size is given for some rows only: seen once, a few or many times, or a class if the clone is expanded.

d_call | j_call | v_call | clone_size | cdr3_aa | cdr3_nt
. | TRBJ1-4 | TRBV9 | . | CASSVGQVNEKLFF | TGTGCCAGCAGCGTAGGACAGGTCAATGAAAAACTGTTTTTT
. | TRBJ2-6 | TRBV30 | . | CAWSGESGANVLTF | TGTGCCTGGAGTGGCGAGTCTGGGGCCAACGTCCTGACTTTC
TRBD1 | TRBJ1-2 | TRBV19 | . | CASQFGAGGSDGYTF | TGTGCCAGTCAATTTGGGGCAGGGGGCTCTGATGGCTACACCTTC
. | TRBJ2-2 | TRBV9 | . | CASSEQANTGELFF | TGTGCCAGCAGCGAGCAGGCTAACACCGGGGAGCTGTTTTTT
TRBD1 | TRBJ2-7 | TRBV5-1 | . | CASSLNPGQGAWEQYF | TGCGCCAGCAGCTTAAATCCGGGACAGGGGGCTTGGGAGCAGTACTTC
TRBD2 | TRBJ2-5 | TRBV2 | once | CASSDPLAVGETQYF | TGTGCCAGCAGTGACCCGCTAGCGGTGGGGGAGACCCAGTACTTC
TRBD2 | TRBJ2-7 | TRBV7-2 | . | CASSFDPSGTYEQYF | TGTGCCAGCAGCTTTGACCCTAGCGGGACCTACGAGCAGTACTTC
TRBD2 | TRBJ2-2 | TRBV28 | . | CASSLDLAGDTGELFF | TGTGCCAGCAGTTTGGATCTAGCGGGAGACACCGGGGAGCTGTTTTTT
TRBD1 | TRBJ2-7 | TRBV5-5 | . | CASSPGTGLSYEQYF | TGTGCCAGCAGCCCAGGGACAGGACTCTCCTACGAGCAGTACTTC
. | TRBJ2-3 | TRBV25-1 | . | CASTFRGSSEDTQYF | TGTGCCAGCACCTTTCGTGGGAGTTCGGAAGATACGCAGTATTTT
TRBD2 | TRBJ2-1 | TRBV11-2 | . | CASSKGLGNNEQFF | TGTGCCAGCAGCAAGGGACTAGGGAACAATGAGCAGTTCTTC
TRBD1 | TRBJ2-7 | TRBV10-2 | . | CASRGQGLYEQYF | TGCGCCAGCAGGGGACAGGGGCTCTACGAGCAGTACTTC
. | TRBJ2-6 | TRBV7-9 | . | CASSLIPSESGANVLTF | TGTGCCAGCAGCTTAATCCCAAGCGAGTCGGGGGCCAACGTCCTGACTTTC
. | TRBJ1-5 | TRBV5-1 | . | CASSLDPASSQPQHF | TGCGCCAGCAGCTTGGATCCAGCTAGTAGTCAGCCCCAGCATTTT
. | TRBJ1-4 | TRBV7-6 | . | CASSPKTGYREKLFF | TGTGCCAGCAGCCCCAAGACAGGCTACAGGGAAAAACTGTTTTTT